What follows describes a single T cell receptor (beta chain). Only a few counts were recorded for this clone. No antigen is known for it. Per-base quality was not reported, and no clone a single base away is much larger than it. The data were obtained in a study of cytomegalovirus exposure and HLA in healthy donors (dated by TCRdb to 2015 to 2018). The study in broad terms: An earlier analysis of fewer than 750 of the donors reported around 280 Gb of sequence data and some 110 million unique TCR beta sequences obtained from roughly 170 million T cells. HLA typing covered class I and class II loci at four-digit resolution. On average, over 200,000 unique TCR beta nucleotide sequences were sequenced per donor among a few hundred genotyped donors of the cohort, with about 17% of those sequences being non-productive. Because of strong linkage in the cohort, four or five DR-DQ haplotypes were treated as single units for association and clustering. All discovery cohort repertoires had been generated using a single sequencing platform. A later genetic analysis took genome-wide SNP genotypes for about 55% of the 666 donors and used that subset as a discovery cohort. In an earlier analysis of 587 of the donors, high-throughput TCR beta sequencing was used to judge whether each TCR beta V gene segment behaved as functional or pseudogenic. High-throughput TCR immunosequencing, statistical association of individual TCRs with disease status, and machine learning were combined to predict cytomegalovirus infection status. Typing coverage varied by locus: about 620-640 donors for A, B, C, DRB1 and DQB1; roughly 560 for DQA1; more than 600 for DPA1; roughly 450 for DPB1. Besides the first cohort of roughly 640 subjects, a separate validation cohort made up of roughly 120 different subjects was used. A later analysis re-examined previously published TCR beta repertoires from 610 or so donors and added high-resolution HLA genotyping to investigate patterns of TCR occurrence. An early release covering roughly 640 HLA-typed donors comprised 250 to 350 gigabases of sequencing data and around 80 million unique TCR sequences. In the later analysis, no new phenotypic data were used to find candidate immune exposures; instead, reliance was placed on TCR beta sequences and their occurrence across donors. Alongside the repertoire data, information on donor age, sex, ethnicity and CMV serostatus was compiled. The T cell repertoires of some 700 subjects were profiled by immunosequencing and related to cytomegalovirus serostatus. Among the approximately 400 genotyped donors, approximately 76% belonged to the genetic ancestry cluster associated with self-reported Caucasian donors. The study aimed to test whether cataloging public T cell receptors could reveal signatures of past pathogen exposure.

Overall study results and their limits: The 87-base-pair reads could not distinguish some IMGT-functional V segments, including TRBV6-2 and TRBV6-3, so those segments were excluded. Correlated functional status among segregating V segments might reflect linkage disequilibrium, but an unknown experimental factor could not be ruled out. According to a later analysis, TCR association rates differed among HLA loci, with DRB1 alleles showing the most associated TCRs and HLA-C alleles showing the fewest. In a later analysis, 15,000 to 20,000 TCR beta sequences were associated with specific HLA alleles at a false discovery rate of 0.05. When HLA alleles, especially DR and DQ, strongly co-occurred, attributing TCR associations to individual alleles was difficult. V-gene and J-gene trimming of TCR beta chains was associated with a missense DCLRE1C variant in a later genetic analysis, and the association was replicated in an independent cohort. Most TCR sequences were observed very rarely across donors, whereas some public TCRs were present in many individuals. In a later analysis, several top co-occurrence clusters were reported to appear linked to parvovirus B19, influenza, CMV and Epstein-Barr virus. In vitro tests confirmed that a few of the cytomegalovirus-associated TCR beta chains recognize cytomegalovirus antigens. Compared with equally common non-associated chains, HLA-associated TCR beta chains in a later analysis were more clonally expanded and had lower generation probabilities. In an earlier analysis of roughly 500 of the donors, most TCR beta V segments appeared in productive rearrangements about 87% or about 30% of the time, broadly matching IMGT annotations. Immune exposure information for the cohort was limited to CMV serostatus. According to a later analysis, most CMV-associated TCR beta chains appeared to be HLA-restricted, and the HLA associations seemed to be driven largely by CMV exposure. Compared with the roughly 700-donor mean, donors in an Asian-associated ancestry cluster had fewer N-insertions in productive TCRs, according to a later genetic analysis. Because HLA typing was missing for some donors at each locus, association tests included only the typed subset. According to the authors, the approach could potentially be generalized to other disease states and immunological phenotypes. A cluster of highly shared sequence variants was judged likely to represent a technical artifact of the sequencing pipeline. In the study, about 150 TCR beta chains were listed as associated with cytomegalovirus. The cohort was sequenced for TCR beta chains only, and without alpha or paired-chain data the features that could be detected were limited. A further reported finding was that TCR beta sequences accurately predicted the HLA-A and HLA-B alleles for most subjects in the first cohort. Presence/absence analyses assumed roughly uniform sequencing depth across donors, an assumption that may not hold. About 17 rarely observed V segments, including chromosome 9 orphons, were excluded from the earlier analysis of approximately 500 of the donors because counts were too low. The classifier was reported to diagnose cytomegalovirus status with high specificity and sensitivity in both the original cohort and the validation cohort.

In total, 666 healthy bone marrow donors made up the cohort. At the time of sampling, all cohort members were nominally healthy, though unrecorded immune exposures were likely present. The donor tested CMV seronegative, placing the donor among the 350 to 400 seronegative members of the cohort. Each donor provided a peripheral blood sample, and peripheral blood mononuclear cells were used for TCR beta sequencing. The Qiagen DNeasy Blood Extraction Kit was used to extract genomic DNA from the blood cell samples. From the cysteine through the phenylalanine, the CDR3 covers 12 amino acids. Here the CDR3 DNA is all that survives: 36 bases in frame from base 1. As encoded in the germline V gene, CDR1 is SGHRS while CDR2 is YFSETQ. Between the V and J ends, shortened by 4 bases and 5 bases respectively, the junction contains 9 bases. Receptor libraries were prepared by the immunoSEQ multiplex PCR assay. For the multiplex PCR, a mixture combining 60 forward primers for TCR Vbeta segments and 13 reverse primers for TCR Jbeta segments was used. The CDR3 region of rearranged TCR beta genes was amplified from genomic DNA by a multiplex PCR assay. The amplified TCR beta libraries were sequenced on the Illumina HiSeq System as 87-base-pair reads. In the authors' own workflow: A later analysis counted tens of millions of unique TCR beta chains across the roughly 700 repertoires, and some 11 million of these chains were shared by at least two donors. A nearest-neighbor algorithm error-corrected the raw reads and collapsed the reads into unique sequences, merging closely related sequences to remove PCR and sequencing errors. Alignment of CDR3 sequences to IMGT reference sequences was used to assign V, D and J gene segments. For a sequence to be retained, a match of at least six nucleotides to both a V gene segment and a J gene segment was required. A rearrangement counted as productive if the CDR3 had no stop codons and remained in frame with V and J, and every other rearrangement counted as non-productive. CDR3 was defined by IMGT convention, running from the second conserved V-encoded cysteine to the conserved J-encoded phenylalanine. In an earlier analysis of approximately 590 of the donors, sequences lacking an unambiguous match to a single V gene segment were excluded. In an earlier analysis of some 590 of the donors, a V segment was called functional when productive rearrangements were above 56.7%, and segregating when the standard deviation between donors exceeded 5%. To diagnose cytomegalovirus status from the catalog of TCR beta chain sequences, a statistical classification framework was built. In a later analysis, V and J genes were assigned by comparing TCR nucleotide sequences against IMGT/GENE-DB human TR gene sequences. The TCRdist pipeline was used in a later analysis to assign CDR3 sequences and most-parsimonious VDJ recombination scenarios. A later analysis defined each TCR beta chain by its CDR3 amino acid sequence plus V-gene family, and excluded reads lacking a unique V-gene family. As a way to deal with suspected cross-contamination and a sequencing artifact, a later analysis dropped roughly 600 nucleotide sequences that were highly shared and had low generation probability. For each public chain, a later analysis derived a clonal expansion index from normalized ranks of inferred template counts within each repertoire. Generation probabilities in a later analysis came from a VDJ recombination model fitted to out-of-frame rearrangements, and those results were checked against IGoR. In a later analysis, TCR-TCR, TCR-HLA and TCR-CMV co-occurrence was scored with hypergeometric tests, and a repertoire-size bias correction was applied to TCR pairs. In a later analysis, false discovery rates were estimated by permuting HLA or CMV assignments 20 times. In a later analysis, co-occurring TCRs were grouped using DBSCAN, with TCRdist sequence similarity added in when clustering inside HLA-allele-positive subsets. For co-occurrence clustering, repertoires with fewer than 30,000 or more than 120,000 public chains were excluded, along with several repertoires with anomalous nucleotide sharing. What TCRdb holds here is the immuneACCESS table cut down to in-frame rearrangements. Part of the clones is not present; checked against another copy, under half of the missing clones reflect an unresolved V gene, and the others are unexplained. V, J and clone size reflect that table, while D and trimming were determined from the DNA. For this sample the table gives over 150,000 clones, of which around 77% were detected only once. Roughly 3% of the sample lies in the top ten.

The sequence was collected from a woman in her twenties or thirties in good health and CMV-seronegative. The source material was PBMCs. The chain joins TRBV5-1 to TRBJ2-5, and TRBD2 may be the D gene, going by 5 matching bases. CDR3 reads: CASSLSAETQYF. In nucleotide form, the sequence is TGCGCCAGCAGCCTTAGCGCCGAGACCCAGTACTTC.